The rows below give T cell receptor beta chains drawn from one sample of a study of neurological immune-mediated disorders. In TCRdb, the 5' RACE reads were re-called with MiXCR into one record per CDR3 protein. The sample consists of roughly 17,000 distinct CDR3 sequences, 7% to 9.5% of them appearing once. The sequenced sample consisted of CD8+ T cells from blood. These receptors originate from a middle-aged man in good health. The CDR3 runs from the conserved cysteine through the conserved F or W. Fields, in order: D gene, J gene, V gene, clone size, CDR3 DNA, CDR3 protein. D genes are given only for firm matches. Some rows mark clone size as missing; the rest say once, few, many or name a class of expanded clone.

- TRBJ2-7 TRBV24-1 many TGTGCCACCAGTGATACTACCTCCGGGGAGCAGTACTTC CATSDTTSGEQYF
TRBD2 TRBJ2-4 TRBV19 - TGTGCCAGTAGTGAGGGACTAGCGGTAGCCAAAAACATTCAGTACTTC CASSEGLAVAKNIQYF
TRBD2 TRBJ2-1 TRBV4-2 many TGTGCCAGCAGCCAAGATGGGCCTAGCGGGAGCGCGGATGAGCAGTTCTTC CASSQDGPSGSADEQFF
- TRBJ2-3 TRBV29-1 many TGCAGCGTTGAACTTGCGGGGATGGGCACAGATACGCAGTATTTT CSVELAGMGTDTQYF
TRBD2 TRBJ2-1 TRBV5-1 many TGCGCCAGCAGCGGAGGGACTAGCGGGAGAGTCGAGCAGTTCTTC CASSGGTSGRVEQFF
TRBD2 TRBJ2-5 TRBV29-1 many TGCAGCGTTGAAGATCTGGCGGGAGCAGAGACCCAGTACTTC CSVEDLAGAETQYF
- TRBJ2-2 TRBV19 - TGTGCCAGTAGTATGTCGAGGGGGAACACCGGGGAGCTGTTTTTT CASSMSRGNTGELFF
TRBD2 TRBJ2-2 TRBV20-1 many TGCAGTGCCACGAGGGGAGGGTGGGACACCGGGGAGCTGTTTTTT CSATRGGWDTGELFF
- TRBJ2-7 TRBV14 many TGTGCCAGCAGCCGAGATAGCCGGGACACCGGCCTACAGGAGCAGTACTTC CASSRDSRDTGLQEQYF
- TRBJ2-7 TRBV9 medium-sized TGTGCCAGCAGCCCGGGGACCTCCTACGAGCAGTACTTC CASSPGTSYEQYF
TRBD2 TRBJ2-5 TRBV20-1 many TGCAGTGCTAGGTCCGGGACTAGCGGGAGGGGACCCCAAGAGACCCAGTACTTC CSARSGTSGRGPQETQYF
TRBD1 TRBJ2-3 TRBV14 many TGTGCCAGCAGCCAAAACAGGGGGCGGGCGCAGTATTTT CASSQNRGRAQYF
TRBD1 TRBJ2-2 TRBV7-9 - TGTGCCAGCAGCTTAGCGACAGGGGATTCCGGGGAGCTGTTTTTT CASSLATGDSGELFF
- TRBJ1-5 TRBV20-1 - TGCAGTGCTAGGTTGGAAGCAAGCAATCAGCCCCAGCATTTT CSARLEASNQPQHF
- TRBJ2-7 TRBV29-1 many TGCAGCGTTCCAGGCCCCCCGGGACTTCACTCCTACGAGCAGTACTTC CSVPGPPGLHSYEQYF
TRBD2 TRBJ2-7 TRBV5-1 many TGCGCCAGCAGCCGCGGGGAGGGGAGCTCCTACGAGCAGTACTTC CASSRGEGSSYEQYF
- TRBJ2-3 TRBV5-5 many TGTGCCAGCAGCCCGCCCTCCACAGATACGCAGTATTTT CASSPPSTDTQYF
- TRBJ1-2 TRBV7-9 many TGTGCCAGCAGCTTAGCCGGGGGGCCCCTCTATGGCTACACCTTC CASSLAGGPLYGYTF
- TRBJ1-1 TRBV28 many TGTGCCAGCAGTTTATTTGGTTCCACTGAAGCTTTCTTT CASSLFGSTEAFF
- TRBJ2-1 TRBV29-1 many TGCAGCGTTGAAACTCTCCGCTCCTACAATGAGCAGTTCTTC CSVETLRSYNEQFF
- TRBJ1-2 TRBV5-1 many TGCGCCAGCAGCTTGGAGGCCCCCCCTATTGATGGCTACACCTTC CASSLEAPPIDGYTF
TRBD1 TRBJ2-7 TRBV20-1 many TGCAGTGCTAGAGACGGGACAGGGGTGGACGAGCAGTACTTC CSARDGTGVDEQYF
- TRBJ1-1 TRBV15 many TGTGCCACCAGTCCGTCTCGGAACACTGAAGCTTTCTTT CATSPSRNTEAFF
- TRBJ1-1 TRBV6-2/TRBV6-3 many TGTGCCAGCAGCGATTCTGCCGCCGCTGCCACTGAAGCTTTCTTT CASSDSAAAATEAFF
- TRBJ2-1 TRBV5-6 many TGTGCCAGCAGCTTGGGTTGGCCAGGGGGGTACAATGAGCAGTTCTTC CASSLGWPGGYNEQFF
- TRBJ2-1 TRBV28 once TGTGCCAGCAGCAGGGGGGTTCCCTCCTACAATGAGCAGTTCTTC CASSRGVPSYNEQFF
TRBD1 TRBJ2-7 TRBV6-5 many TGTGCCAGCAGACCGGGACAGGGCTCCTACGAGCAGTACTTC CASRPGQGSYEQYF
TRBD1 TRBJ1-3 TRBV9 many TGTGCCAGCAGCGTAGAACAGGGGTACAACACCCTATATTTT CASSVEQGYNTLYF
- TRBJ1-2 TRBV28 many TGTGCCAGCAGTTTGTTAACCGGGGGTTTAGGCTACACCTTC CASSLLTGGLGYTF
- TRBJ2-7 TRBV11-3 once TGTGCCAGCAGCGGTTCCCTTACAACAGCCTACGAGCAGTACTTC CASSGSLTTAYEQYF
- TRBJ1-5 TRBV20-1 many TGCAGTGCTAGAGATGTGGGCAGCTTACAGCCCCAGCATTTT CSARDVGSLQPQHF
- TRBJ1-5 TRBV5-5 many TGTGCCAGCAGCTTAGGACAGATTAGCAATCAGCCCCAGCATTTT CASSLGQISNQPQHF
- TRBJ2-2 TRBV4-2 many TGTGCCAGCAGCCAAGGAGGGTTCGGGGAGCTGTTTTTT CASSQGGFGELFF
TRBD2 TRBJ2-2 TRBV6-6 many TGTGCCAGCAGCCCGACTAGCGGGAGGCACACCGGGGAGCTGTTTTTT CASSPTSGRHTGELFF
- TRBJ2-6 TRBV5-6 many TGTGCCAGCAGCCCCCCCCCCGGCCCCACAGGGGCCAACGTCCTGACTTTC CASSPPPGPTGANVLTF